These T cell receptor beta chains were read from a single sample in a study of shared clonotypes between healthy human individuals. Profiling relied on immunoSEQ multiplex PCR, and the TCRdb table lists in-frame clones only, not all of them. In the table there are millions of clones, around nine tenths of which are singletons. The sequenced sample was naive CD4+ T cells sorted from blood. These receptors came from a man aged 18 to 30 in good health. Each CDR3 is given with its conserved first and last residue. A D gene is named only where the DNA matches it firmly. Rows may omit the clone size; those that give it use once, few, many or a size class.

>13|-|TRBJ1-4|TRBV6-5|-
CASSAGTSEKLFF
TGTGCCAGCAGTGCAGGGACGAGTGAAAAACTGTTTTTT
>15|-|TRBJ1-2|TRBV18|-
CASSPGLETNYGYTF
TGTGCCAGCTCACCAGGGCTAGAAACTAACTATGGCTACACCTTC
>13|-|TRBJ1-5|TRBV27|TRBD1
CASRSTGDQPQHF
TGTGCCAGCAGATCGACAGGGGATCAGCCCCAGCATTTT
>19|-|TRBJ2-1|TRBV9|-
CASSVGPEVGGRKYNEQFF
TGTGCCAGCAGCGTAGGGCCGGAAGTGGGGGGCCGGAAGTACAATGAGCAGTTCTTC
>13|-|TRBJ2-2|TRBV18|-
CASSPYTTGELFF
TGTGCCAGCTCACCTTACACCACCGGGGAGCTGTTTTTT
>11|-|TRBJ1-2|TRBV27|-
CASSFQDRYTF
TGTGCCAGCAGTTTCCAGGATCGCTACACCTTC
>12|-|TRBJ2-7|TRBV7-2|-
CASSLPGYEQYF
TGTGCCAGCAGCTTACCAGGCTACGAGCAGTACTTC
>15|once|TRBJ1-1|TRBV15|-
CATSLGRSKNTEAFF
TGTGCCACCAGCCTAGGACGGAGCAAGAACACTGAAGCTTTCTTT
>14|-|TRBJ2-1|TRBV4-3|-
CASSQDGAGGEQFF
TGCGCCAGCAGCCAAGATGGAGCGGGCGGCGAGCAGTTCTTC
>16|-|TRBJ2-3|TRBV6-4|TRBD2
CASSDSTSGGTDTQYF
TGTGCCAGCAGTGACTCGACTAGCGGGGGCACAGATACGCAGTATTTT
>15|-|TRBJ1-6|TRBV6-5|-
CASSYGEVSNSPLHF
TGTGCCAGCAGTTATGGGGAAGTTAGTAATTCACCCCTCCACTTT
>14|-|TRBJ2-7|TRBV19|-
CASSGQGEVYEQYF
TGTGCCAGTAGTGGTCAGGGGGAGGTCTACGAGCAGTACTTC
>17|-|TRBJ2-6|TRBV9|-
CASSFYWMSSGANVLTF
TGTGCCAGCAGCTTCTACTGGATGAGCTCTGGGGCCAACGTCCTGACTTTC
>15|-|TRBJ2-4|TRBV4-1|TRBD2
CASSRTGLANDIQYF
TGCGCCAGCAGCCGGACGGGACTAGCTAATGACATTCAGTACTTC
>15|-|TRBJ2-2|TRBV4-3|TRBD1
CASSQGQGDTGELFF
TGCGCCAGCAGCCAGGGACAGGGTGACACCGGGGAGCTGTTTTTT
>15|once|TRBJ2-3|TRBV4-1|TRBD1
CASSLGQGDSDTQYF
TGCGCCAGCAGCCTGGGACAGGGAGACTCAGATACGCAGTATTTT
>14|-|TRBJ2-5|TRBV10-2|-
CASSERGGGETQYF
TGCGCCAGCAGTGAGCGGGGAGGTGGGGAGACCCAGTACTTC
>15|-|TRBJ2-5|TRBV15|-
CATSRDEGVAETQYF
TGTGCCACCAGCAGAGATGAAGGGGTTGCAGAGACCCAGTACTTC
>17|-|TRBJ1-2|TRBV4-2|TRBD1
CASSPARTGGLGYGYTF
TGTGCCAGCAGCCCGGCAAGGACAGGGGGCTTGGGCTATGGCTACACCTTC
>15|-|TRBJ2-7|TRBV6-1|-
CASSESAGTRYEQYF
TGTGCCAGCAGTGAAAGTGCCGGTACCCGGTACGAGCAGTACTTC
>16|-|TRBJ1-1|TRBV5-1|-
CASSQNVGSGNTEAFF
TGCGCCAGCAGCCAAAACGTGGGGTCCGGGAACACTGAAGCTTTCTTT
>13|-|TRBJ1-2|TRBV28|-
CAIGGELIYGYTF
TGTGCCATCGGAGGGGAGTTGATCTATGGCTACACCTTC
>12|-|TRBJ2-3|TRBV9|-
CASSVVEDTQYF
TGTGCCAGCAGCGTAGTAGAAGATACGCAGTATTTT
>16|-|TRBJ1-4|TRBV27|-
CASSLSDPGANEKLFF
TGTGCCAGCAGTTTATCCGACCCGGGGGCTAATGAAAAACTGTTTTTT
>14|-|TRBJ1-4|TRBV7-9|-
CASSSWGSNEKLFF
TGTGCCAGCAGCTCCTGGGGGTCCAATGAAAAACTGTTTTTT
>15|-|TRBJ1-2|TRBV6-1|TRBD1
CASSEEPGTGYGYTF
TGTGCCAGCAGTGAAGAACCTGGGACAGGGTATGGCTACACCTTC
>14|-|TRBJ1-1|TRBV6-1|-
CASLLPGSGTEAFF
TGTGCCAGCCTCCTACCGGGGTCGGGCACTGAAGCTTTCTTT
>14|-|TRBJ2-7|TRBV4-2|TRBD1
CASSKTGGGNEQYF
TGTGCCAGCAGCAAGACAGGGGGCGGGAATGAGCAGTACTTC
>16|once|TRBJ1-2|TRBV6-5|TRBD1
CASSYGGTGGAGGYTF
TGTGCCAGCAGTTACGGAGGAACAGGGGGCGCCGGTGGCTACACCTTC
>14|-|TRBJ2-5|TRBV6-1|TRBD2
CATRTSGIQETQYF
TGTGCCACTAGGACTAGCGGGATCCAAGAGACCCAGTACTTC
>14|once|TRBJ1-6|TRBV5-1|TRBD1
CASSLQGGGSPLHF
TGCGCCAGCAGCTTACAGGGGGGCGGTTCACCCCTCCACTTT
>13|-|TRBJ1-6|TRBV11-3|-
CASSLDRHSPLHF
TGTGCCAGCAGCTTAGATCGGCATTCACCCCTCCACTTT
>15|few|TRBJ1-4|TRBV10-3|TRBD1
CAIASSDRGSEKLFF
TGTGCCATCGCATCGTCGGACAGGGGAAGTGAAAAACTGTTTTTT
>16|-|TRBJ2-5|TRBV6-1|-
CASSVSLLGGQETQYF
TGTGCCAGCAGTGTCTCCCTATTGGGGGGCCAAGAGACCCAGTACTTC
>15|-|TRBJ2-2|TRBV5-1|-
CASSLFPGNTGELFF
TGCGCCAGCAGCTTGTTTCCGGGGAACACCGGGGAGCTGTTTTTT
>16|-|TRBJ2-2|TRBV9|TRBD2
CASSVGTSGSTGELFF
TGTGCCAGCAGCGTAGGAACTAGCGGGAGTACCGGGGAGCTGTTTTTT
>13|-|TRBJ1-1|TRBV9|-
CASSVGWDTEAFF
TGTGCCAGCAGCGTAGGATGGGACACTGAAGCTTTCTTT
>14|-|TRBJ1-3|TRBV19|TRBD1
CASSFRDSGNTIYF
TGTGCCAGTAGTTTCCGGGACAGTGGAAACACCATATATTTT
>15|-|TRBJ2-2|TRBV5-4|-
CASSLKTANTGELFF
TGTGCCAGCAGCCTAAAGACAGCGAACACCGGGGAGCTGTTTTTT
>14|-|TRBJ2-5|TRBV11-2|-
CASSLVQGMETQYF
TGTGCCAGCAGCTTAGTGCAGGGGATGGAGACCCAGTACTTC
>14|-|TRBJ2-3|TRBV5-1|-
CASSLERDTDTQYF
TGCGCCAGCAGCTTGGAGAGGGACACAGATACGCAGTATTTT
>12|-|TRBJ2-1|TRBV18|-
CASSPPQDEQFF
TGTGCCAGCTCACCACCGCAGGATGAGCAGTTCTTC
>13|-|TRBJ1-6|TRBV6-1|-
CATTGSGGSPLHF
TGTGCCACGACGGGGAGTGGGGGTTCACCCCTCCACTTT
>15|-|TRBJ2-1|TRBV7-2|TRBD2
CASSLLAVTYNEQFF
TGTGCCAGCAGCTTACTAGCGGTTACTTACAATGAGCAGTTCTTC
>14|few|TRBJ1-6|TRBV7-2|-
CASSTWTDYSPLHF
TGTGCCAGCAGCACCTGGACGGACTATTCACCCCTCCACTTT
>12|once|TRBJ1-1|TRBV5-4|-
CASSSSYREAFF
TGTGCCAGCAGCTCGAGTTACAGGGAAGCTTTCTTT
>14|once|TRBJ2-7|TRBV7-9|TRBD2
CASSSSGGLREQYF
TGTGCCAGCAGCTCTAGCGGGGGCCTTCGGGAGCAGTACTTC
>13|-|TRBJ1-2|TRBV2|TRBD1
CASINRGYYGYTF
TGTGCCAGCATCAACAGGGGGTACTATGGCTACACCTTC
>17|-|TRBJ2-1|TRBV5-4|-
CASSLVGLTGSYNEQFF
TGTGCCAGCAGCTTGGTAGGCCTGACAGGCTCCTACAATGAGCAGTTCTTC
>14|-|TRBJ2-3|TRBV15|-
CATSRDGPTDTQYF
TGTGCCACCAGCAGAGACGGGCCCACAGATACGCAGTATTTT
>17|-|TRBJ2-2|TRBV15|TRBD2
CATSRDLTSVNTGELFF
TGTGCCACCAGCAGAGATTTGACTAGCGTGAACACCGGGGAGCTGTTTTTT
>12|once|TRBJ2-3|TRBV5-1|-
CASSLDTDTQYF
TGCGCCAGCAGCTTGGATACCGATACGCAGTATTTT
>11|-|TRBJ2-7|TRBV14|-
CASSRNYEQYF
TGTGCCAGCAGCCGAAACTACGAGCAGTACTTC
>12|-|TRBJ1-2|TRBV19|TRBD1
CASNDRGRGYTF
TGTGCCAGTAACGACAGGGGACGAGGCTACACCTTC
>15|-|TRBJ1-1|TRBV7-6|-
CASSPSAGVRTEAFF
TGTGCCAGCAGCCCATCGGCGGGGGTTCGAACTGAAGCTTTCTTT
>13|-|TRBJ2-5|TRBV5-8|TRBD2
CASQGLAGGTQYF
TGTGCCAGCCAGGGACTAGCGGGAGGAACCCAGTACTTC
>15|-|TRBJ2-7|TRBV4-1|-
CASSQGIGTYYEQYF
TGCGCCAGCAGCCAAGGGATCGGGACGTATTACGAGCAGTACTTC
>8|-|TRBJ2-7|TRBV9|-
CAADEQYF
TGTGCCGCGGACGAGCAGTACTTC
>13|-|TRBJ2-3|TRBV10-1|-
CASSVDFTDTQYF
TGCGCCAGCAGTGTGGACTTCACAGATACGCAGTATTTT